This is a list of T cell receptor beta chains from one sample in a study of cytomegalovirus exposure and HLA in healthy donors. Using immunoSEQ multiplex PCR, the repertoire was profiled, and TCRdb retains in-frame clones only, with some absent. Its clone listing holds 200,000 to 250,000 clones. The sample comprised PBMCs. The receptor set was obtained from a young woman in good health and CMV-seropositive. Both conserved end residues are trimmed from each CDR3. The D gene is left open where the match is weak.

CDR3 protein,D gene,J gene,V gene
ASRPTGTSGRYEQY,TRBD2,TRBJ2-7,TRBV5-6
ASSISPPRREKLF,NA,TRBJ1-4,TRBV19
ASSASHSTYEQY,NA,TRBJ2-7,TRBV11-3
ASSELGARNQPQH,NA,TRBJ1-5,TRBV2
ASSLRGTGNTIY,NA,TRBJ1-3,TRBV9
ASSPHGGSTDTQY,NA,TRBJ2-3,TRBV6-5
ASSLYGTTHQETQY,NA,TRBJ2-5,TRBV5-1
ASSLAENYGYT,NA,TRBJ1-2,TRBV28
SGTRALETQY,NA,TRBJ2-5,TRBV29-1
ASRFLIVRKGAGANVLT,NA,TRBJ2-6,TRBV12-2
ASSLTSGSHQETQY,TRBD2,TRBJ2-5,TRBV27
ASSLDSGTSGRAQY,TRBD2,TRBJ2-3,TRBV7-6
ASSVAGGIYEQY,TRBD2,TRBJ2-7,TRBV28
ASSLGTATGANVLT,NA,TRBJ2-6,TRBV5-1
ASSPGDIPTDTQY,NA,TRBJ2-3,TRBV5-1
ASSLAGVSYEQY,TRBD2,TRBJ2-7,TRBV5-1